This record concerns one T cell receptor (beta chain) sequence. The table came from immunoSEQ multiplex PCR; TCRdb's copy has only in-frame clones and leaves some out. The data contain about 3,500 clones, nearly 97% of them singletons. Cells defined as naive were viable CD3+CD4+ or CD3+CD8+ and CCR7+CD45RA+CD45RO-CD95-CD27+CD28+. This sample was taken from a study of T cells after posttransplantation cyclophosphamide. The sample taken for sequencing was naive CD8+ T cells sorted from PBMCs. The receptor's source is a woman between 45 and 60 years old in good health and a related stem cell transplant donor.

CDR3 bases: TGTGCCAGCAGCTTTGGCAGGGGAGTATACGAGCAGTACTTC. Translating it yields CASSFGRGVYEQYF. V is TRBV13 and J is TRBJ2-7, with D perhaps matching TRBD1 (6 bases). Germline V lookup: CDR1 PRHDT, CDR2 FYEKMQ (reference sequence). The ends were cut back, 3 bases at V and 4 bases at J, with 13 bases in the middle. The CDR3 is 14 residues long.